This paragraph covers one T cell receptor (beta chain) sequence. The CDR3 contains 14 residues. J gave up 4 bases and V 5 bases, and 4 bases lay outside the gene matches. Germline V gives CDR1 SGHVS, CDR2 FNYEAQ. Some clones are missing from TCRdb's copy, which holds only in-frame ones; the method was immunoSEQ multiplex PCR. The data show roughly 80,000 clones, roughly 85% seen once. The data derive from a study of OX40 agonist ivuxolimab in advanced cancers. The origin of this receptor is an adult with an advanced solid tumor such as melanoma, head and neck, liver or kidney cancer. Sample: CD4+ or CD8+ T cells sorted from blood, taken in a trial of the OX40 agonist ivuxolimab. The chain links TRBV7-6 to TRBJ1-3, with TRBD1 matching 8 bases. This chain's CDR3 is CASSPGTGGNTIYF. In DNA form, the CDR3 reads TGTGCCAGCAGCCCGGGGACAGGCGGAAACACCATATATTTT.